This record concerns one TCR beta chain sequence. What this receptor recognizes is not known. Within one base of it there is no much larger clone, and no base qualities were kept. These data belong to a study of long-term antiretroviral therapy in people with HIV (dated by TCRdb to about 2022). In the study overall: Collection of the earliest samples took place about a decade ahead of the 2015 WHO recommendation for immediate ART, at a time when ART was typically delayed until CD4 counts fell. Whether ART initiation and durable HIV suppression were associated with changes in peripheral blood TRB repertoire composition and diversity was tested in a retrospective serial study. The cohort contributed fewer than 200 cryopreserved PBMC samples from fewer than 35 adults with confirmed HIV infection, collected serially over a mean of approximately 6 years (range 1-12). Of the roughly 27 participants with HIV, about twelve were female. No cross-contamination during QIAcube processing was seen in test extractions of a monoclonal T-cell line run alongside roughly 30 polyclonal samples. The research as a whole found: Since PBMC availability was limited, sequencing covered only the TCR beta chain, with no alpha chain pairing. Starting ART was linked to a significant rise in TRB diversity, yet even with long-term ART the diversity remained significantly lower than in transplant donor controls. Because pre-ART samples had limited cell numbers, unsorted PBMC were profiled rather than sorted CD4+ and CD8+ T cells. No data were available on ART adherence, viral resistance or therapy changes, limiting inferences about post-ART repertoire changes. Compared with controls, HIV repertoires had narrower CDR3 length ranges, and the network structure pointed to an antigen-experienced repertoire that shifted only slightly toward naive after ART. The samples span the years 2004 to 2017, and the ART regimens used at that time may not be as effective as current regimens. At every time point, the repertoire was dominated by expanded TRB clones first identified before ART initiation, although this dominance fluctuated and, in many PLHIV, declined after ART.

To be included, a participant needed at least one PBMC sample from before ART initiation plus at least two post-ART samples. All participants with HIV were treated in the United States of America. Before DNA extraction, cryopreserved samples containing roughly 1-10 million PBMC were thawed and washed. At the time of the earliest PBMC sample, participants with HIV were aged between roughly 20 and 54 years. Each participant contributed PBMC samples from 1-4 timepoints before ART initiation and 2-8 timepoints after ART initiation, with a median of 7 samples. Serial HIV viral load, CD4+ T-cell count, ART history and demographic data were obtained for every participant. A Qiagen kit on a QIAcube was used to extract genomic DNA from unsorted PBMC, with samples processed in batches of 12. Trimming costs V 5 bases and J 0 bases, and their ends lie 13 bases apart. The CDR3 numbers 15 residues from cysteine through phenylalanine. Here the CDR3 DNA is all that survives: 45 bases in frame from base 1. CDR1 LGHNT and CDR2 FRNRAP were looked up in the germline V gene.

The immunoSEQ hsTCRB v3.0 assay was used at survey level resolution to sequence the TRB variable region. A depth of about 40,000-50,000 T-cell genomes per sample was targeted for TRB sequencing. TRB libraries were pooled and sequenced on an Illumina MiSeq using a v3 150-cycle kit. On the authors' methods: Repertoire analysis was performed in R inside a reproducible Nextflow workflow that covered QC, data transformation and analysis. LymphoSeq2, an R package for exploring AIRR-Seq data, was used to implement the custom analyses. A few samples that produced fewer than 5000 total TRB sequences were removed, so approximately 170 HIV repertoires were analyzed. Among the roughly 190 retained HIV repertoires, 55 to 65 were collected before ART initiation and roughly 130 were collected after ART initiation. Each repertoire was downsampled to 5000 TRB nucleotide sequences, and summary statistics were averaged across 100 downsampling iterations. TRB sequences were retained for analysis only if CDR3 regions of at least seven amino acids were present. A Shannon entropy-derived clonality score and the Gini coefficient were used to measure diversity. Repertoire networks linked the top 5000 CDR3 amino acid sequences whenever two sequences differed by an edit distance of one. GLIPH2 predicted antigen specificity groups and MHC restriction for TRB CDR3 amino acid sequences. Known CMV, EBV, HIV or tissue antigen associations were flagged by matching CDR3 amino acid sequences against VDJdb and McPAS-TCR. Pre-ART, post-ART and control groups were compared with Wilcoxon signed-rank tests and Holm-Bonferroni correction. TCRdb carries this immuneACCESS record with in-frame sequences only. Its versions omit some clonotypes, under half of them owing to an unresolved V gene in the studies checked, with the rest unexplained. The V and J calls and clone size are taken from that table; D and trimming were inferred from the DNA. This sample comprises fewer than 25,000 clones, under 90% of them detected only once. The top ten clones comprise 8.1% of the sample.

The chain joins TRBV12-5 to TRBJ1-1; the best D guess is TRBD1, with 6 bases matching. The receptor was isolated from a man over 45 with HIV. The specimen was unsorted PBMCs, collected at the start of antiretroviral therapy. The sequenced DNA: TGTGCTAGTGGTCCGGGACAAGACATGAACACTGAAGCTTTCTTT. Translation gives CASGPGQDMNTEAFF.